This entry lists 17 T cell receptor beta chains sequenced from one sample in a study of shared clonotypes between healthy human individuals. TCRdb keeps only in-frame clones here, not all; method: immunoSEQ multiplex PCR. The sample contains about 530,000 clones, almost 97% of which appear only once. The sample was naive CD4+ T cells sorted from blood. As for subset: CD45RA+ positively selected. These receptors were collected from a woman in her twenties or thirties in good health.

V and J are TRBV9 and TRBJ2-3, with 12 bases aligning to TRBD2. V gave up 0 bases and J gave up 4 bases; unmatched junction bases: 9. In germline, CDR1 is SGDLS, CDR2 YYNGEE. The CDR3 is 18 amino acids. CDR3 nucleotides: TGTGCCAGCAGCGTAGGCCTAGCGGGAGGGCCGTTCGCAGATACGCAGTATTTT. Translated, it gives CASSVGLAGGPFADTQYF.

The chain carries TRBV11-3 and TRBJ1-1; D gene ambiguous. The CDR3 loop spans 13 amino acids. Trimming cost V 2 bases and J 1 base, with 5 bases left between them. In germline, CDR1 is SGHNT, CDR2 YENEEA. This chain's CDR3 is CASSLQENTEAFF. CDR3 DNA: TGTGCCAGCAGCTTACAGGAGAACACTGAAGCTTTCTTT. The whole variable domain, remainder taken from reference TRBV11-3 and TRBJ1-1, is EAGVVQSPRYKIIEKKQPVAFWCNPISGHNTLYWYLQNLGQGPELLIRYENEEAVDDSQLPKDRFSAERLKGVDSTLKIQPAELGDSAVYLCASSLQENTEAFFGQGTRLTVV.

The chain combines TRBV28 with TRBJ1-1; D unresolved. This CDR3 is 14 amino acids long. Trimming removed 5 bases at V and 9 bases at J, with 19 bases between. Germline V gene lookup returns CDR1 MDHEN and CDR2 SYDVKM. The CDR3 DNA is TGTGCCAGCAGTCCCCCAGTAGGCAGTGAGAAAGCTTTCTTT. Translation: CASSPPVGSEKAFF.

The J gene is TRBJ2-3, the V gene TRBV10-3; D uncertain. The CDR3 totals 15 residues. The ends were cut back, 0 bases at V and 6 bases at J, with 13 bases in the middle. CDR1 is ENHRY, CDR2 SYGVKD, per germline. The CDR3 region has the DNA TGTGCCATCAGTGAGTCCAGGCCCGATCGGGATACGCAGTATTTT. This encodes CAISESRPDRDTQYF.

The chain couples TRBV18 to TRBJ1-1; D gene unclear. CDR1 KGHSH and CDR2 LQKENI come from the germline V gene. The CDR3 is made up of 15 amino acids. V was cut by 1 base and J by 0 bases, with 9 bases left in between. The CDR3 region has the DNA TGTGCCAGCTCACCACTCGGTACGTTGAACACTGAAGCTTTCTTT. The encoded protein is CASSPLGTLNTEAFF. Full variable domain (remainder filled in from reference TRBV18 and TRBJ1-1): NAGVMQNPRHLVRRRGQEARLRCSPMKGHSHVYWYRQLPEEGLKFMVYLQKENIIDESGMPKERFSAEFPKEGPSILRIQQVVRGDSAAYFCASSPLGTLNTEAFFGQGTRLTVV.

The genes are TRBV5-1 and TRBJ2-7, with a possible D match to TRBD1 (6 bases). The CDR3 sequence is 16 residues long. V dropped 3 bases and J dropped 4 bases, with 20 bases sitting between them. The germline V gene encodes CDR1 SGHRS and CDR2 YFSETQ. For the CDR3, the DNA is TGCGCCAGCAGCTCTTTGGGACGACAGGCAGGGTACGAGCAGTACTTC. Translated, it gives CASSSLGRQAGYEQYF.

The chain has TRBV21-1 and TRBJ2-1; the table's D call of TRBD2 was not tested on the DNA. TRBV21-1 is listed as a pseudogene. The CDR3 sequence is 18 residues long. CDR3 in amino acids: CASSKGEPTSGRAHEQFF. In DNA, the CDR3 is TGTGCCAGCAGCAAAGGGGAACCGACTAGCGGGAGGGCCCATGAGCAGTTCTTC.

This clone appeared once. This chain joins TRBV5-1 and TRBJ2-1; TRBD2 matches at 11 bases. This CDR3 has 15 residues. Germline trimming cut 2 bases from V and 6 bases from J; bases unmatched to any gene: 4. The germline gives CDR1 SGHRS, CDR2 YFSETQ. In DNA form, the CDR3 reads TGCGCCAGCAGCTTAGTAGCGGGAGGGCCCAATGAGCAGTTCTTC. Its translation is CASSLVAGGPNEQFF.

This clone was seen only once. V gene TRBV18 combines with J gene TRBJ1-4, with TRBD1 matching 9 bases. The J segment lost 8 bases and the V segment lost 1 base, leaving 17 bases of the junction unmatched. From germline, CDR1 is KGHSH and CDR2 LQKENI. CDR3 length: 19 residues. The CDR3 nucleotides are TGTGCCAGCTCACCACTCCCCCCGGGACAGGGCGATGACAAAGAAAAACTGTTTTTT. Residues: CASSPLPPGQGDDKEKLFF.

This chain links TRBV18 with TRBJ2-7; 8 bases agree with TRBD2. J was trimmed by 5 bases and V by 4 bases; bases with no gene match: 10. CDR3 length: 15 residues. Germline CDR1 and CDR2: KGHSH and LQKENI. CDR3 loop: CASSRSSGGDNEQYF. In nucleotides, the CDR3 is TGTGCCAGCTCACGTAGCAGCGGGGGAGATAACGAGCAGTACTTC.

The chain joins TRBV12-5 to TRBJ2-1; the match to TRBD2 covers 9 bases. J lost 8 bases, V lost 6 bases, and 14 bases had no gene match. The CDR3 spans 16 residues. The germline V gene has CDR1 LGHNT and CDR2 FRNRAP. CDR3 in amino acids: CASGSSAGGHGYEQFF. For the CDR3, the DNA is TGTGCTAGTGGGTCATCCGCGGGAGGGCATGGGTATGAGCAGTTCTTC.

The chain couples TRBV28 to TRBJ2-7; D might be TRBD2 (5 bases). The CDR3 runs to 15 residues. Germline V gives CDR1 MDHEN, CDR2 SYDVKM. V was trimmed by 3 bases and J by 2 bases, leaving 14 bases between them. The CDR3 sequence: CASSFSSGKTYEQYF. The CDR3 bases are TGTGCCAGCAGTTTTAGCAGCGGAAAAACCTACGAGCAGTACTTC.

The CDR3 coding sequence is TGTGCCAGCAGTTACTCGGCGGGAGGGACGGGCGAGCAGTACTTC. Its protein product is CASSYSAGGTGEQYF. The chain links TRBV6-5 to TRBJ2-7; 9 positions match TRBD2. The CDR3 has 15 amino acids. Germline lookup yields CDR1 MNHEY and CDR2 SVGAGI. After removal of 0 bases from V and 6 bases from J, the junction contained 6 bases not matched to a gene.

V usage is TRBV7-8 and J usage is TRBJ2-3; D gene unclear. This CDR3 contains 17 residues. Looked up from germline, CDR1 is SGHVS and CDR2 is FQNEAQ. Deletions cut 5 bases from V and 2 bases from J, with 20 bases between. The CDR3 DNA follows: TGTGCCAGCAGCCTATACAATCTGAGGTTGTCCACAGATACGCAGTATTTT. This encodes CASSLYNLRLSTDTQYF.

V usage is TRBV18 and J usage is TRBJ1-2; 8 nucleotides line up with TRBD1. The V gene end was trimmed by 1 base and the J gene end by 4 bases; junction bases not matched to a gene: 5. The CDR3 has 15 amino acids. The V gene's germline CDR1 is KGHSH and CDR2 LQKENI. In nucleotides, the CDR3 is TGTGCCAGCTCACCACAGACAGGGGATCTCTATGGCTACACCTTC. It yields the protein CASSPQTGDLYGYTF.

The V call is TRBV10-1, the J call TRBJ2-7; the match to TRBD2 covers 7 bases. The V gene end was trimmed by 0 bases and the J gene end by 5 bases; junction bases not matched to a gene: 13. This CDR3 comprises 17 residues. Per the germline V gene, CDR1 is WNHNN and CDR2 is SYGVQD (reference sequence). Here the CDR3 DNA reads TGCGCCAGCAGTGAGTCAGTGGCGGGAGTAACGGAAGACGAGCAGTACTTC. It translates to CASSESVAGVTEDEQYF.

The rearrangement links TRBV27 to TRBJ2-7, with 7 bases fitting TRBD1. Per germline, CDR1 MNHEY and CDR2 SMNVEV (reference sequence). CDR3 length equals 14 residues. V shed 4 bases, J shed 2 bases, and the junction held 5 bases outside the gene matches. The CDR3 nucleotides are TGTGCCAGCAGTTCCGGGACAGCTGCCTACGAGCAGTACTTC. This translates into CASSSGTAAYEQYF.